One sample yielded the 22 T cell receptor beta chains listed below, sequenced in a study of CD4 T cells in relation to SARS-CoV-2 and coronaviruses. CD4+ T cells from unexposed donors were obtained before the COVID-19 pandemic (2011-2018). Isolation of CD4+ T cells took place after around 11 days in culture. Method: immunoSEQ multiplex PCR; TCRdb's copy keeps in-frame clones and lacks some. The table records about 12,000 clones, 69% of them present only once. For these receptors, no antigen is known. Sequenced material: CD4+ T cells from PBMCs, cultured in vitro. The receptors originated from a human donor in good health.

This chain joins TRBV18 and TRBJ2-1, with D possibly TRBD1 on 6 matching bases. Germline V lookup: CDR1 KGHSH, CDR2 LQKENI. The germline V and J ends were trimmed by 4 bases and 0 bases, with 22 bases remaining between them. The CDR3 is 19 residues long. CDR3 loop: CASSLTGTGMSSSYNEQFF. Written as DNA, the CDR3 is TGTGCCAGCTCACTCACAGGGACCGGAATGTCAAGCTCCTACAATGAGCAGTTCTTC.

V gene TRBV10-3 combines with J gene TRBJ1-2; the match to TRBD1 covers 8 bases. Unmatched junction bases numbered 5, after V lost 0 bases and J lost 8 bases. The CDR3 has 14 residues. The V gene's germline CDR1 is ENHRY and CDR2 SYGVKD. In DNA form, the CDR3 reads TGTGCCATCAGTGAGTCCCAGGGGGCGCGGGGCTACACCTTC. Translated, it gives CAISESQGARGYTF.

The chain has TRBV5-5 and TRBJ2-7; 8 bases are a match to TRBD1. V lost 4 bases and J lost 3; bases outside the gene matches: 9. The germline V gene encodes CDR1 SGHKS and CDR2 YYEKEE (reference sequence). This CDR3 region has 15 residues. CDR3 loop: CASSPEGQGSYEQYF. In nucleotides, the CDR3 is TGTGCCAGCAGCCCCGAAGGACAGGGAAGCTACGAGCAGTACTTC.

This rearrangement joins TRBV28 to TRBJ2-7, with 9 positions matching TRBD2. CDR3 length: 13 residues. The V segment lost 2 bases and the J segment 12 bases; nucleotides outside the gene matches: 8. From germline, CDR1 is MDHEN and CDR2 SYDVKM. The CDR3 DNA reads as TGTGCCAGCAGTTTAGGGGCGGGAGGGGAGAGGTACTTC. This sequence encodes CASSLGAGGERYF.

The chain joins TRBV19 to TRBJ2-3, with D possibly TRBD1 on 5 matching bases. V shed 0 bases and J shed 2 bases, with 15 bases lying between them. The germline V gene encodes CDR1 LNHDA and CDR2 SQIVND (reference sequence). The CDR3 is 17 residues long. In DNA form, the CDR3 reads TGTGCCAGTAGTATAGATCGATTAACCAGGGTCACAGATACGCAGTATTTT. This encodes CASSIDRLTRVTDTQYF.

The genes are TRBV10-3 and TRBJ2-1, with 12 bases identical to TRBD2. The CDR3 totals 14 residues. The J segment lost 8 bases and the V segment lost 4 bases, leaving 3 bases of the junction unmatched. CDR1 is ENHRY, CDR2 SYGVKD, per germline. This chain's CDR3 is CAISVTSGSYEQFF. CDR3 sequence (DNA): TGTGCCATCAGTGTGACTAGCGGGAGCTATGAGCAGTTCTTC.

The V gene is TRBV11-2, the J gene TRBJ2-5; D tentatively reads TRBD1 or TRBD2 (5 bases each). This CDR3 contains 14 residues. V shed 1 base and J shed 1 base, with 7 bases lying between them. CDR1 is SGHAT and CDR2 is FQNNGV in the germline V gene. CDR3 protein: CASSLAGSQETQYF. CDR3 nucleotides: TGTGCCAGCAGCTTAGCAGGGAGCCAAGAGACCCAGTACTTC.

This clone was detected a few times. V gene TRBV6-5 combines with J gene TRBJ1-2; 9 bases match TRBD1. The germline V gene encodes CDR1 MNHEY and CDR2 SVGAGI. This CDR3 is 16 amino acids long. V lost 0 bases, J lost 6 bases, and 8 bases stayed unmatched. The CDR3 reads CASSYSSAGQGDGYTF. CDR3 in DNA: TGTGCCAGCAGTTACTCGTCGGCGGGACAGGGAGATGGCTACACCTTC.

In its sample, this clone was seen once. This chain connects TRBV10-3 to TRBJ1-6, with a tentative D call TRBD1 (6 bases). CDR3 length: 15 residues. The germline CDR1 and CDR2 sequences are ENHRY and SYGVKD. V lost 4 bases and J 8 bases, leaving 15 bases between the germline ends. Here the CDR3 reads CAISGGRGLDSPLHF. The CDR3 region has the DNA TGTGCCATCAGTGGAGGGAGGGGGTTGGATTCACCCCTCCACTTT.

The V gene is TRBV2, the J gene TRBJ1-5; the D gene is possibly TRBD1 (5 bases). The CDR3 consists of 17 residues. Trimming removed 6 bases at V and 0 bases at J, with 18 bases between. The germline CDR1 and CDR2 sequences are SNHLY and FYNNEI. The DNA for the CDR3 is TGTGCCAGCAGCCTTAGATTAATGGACAATAGCAATCAGCCCCAGCATTTT. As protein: CASSLRLMDNSNQPQHF.

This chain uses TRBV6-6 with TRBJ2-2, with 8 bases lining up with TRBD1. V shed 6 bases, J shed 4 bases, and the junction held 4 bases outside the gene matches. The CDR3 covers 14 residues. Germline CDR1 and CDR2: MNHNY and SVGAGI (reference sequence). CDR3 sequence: CASRLDRATGELFF. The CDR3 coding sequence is TGTGCCAGCAGGTTGGACAGGGCCACCGGGGAGCTGTTTTTT.

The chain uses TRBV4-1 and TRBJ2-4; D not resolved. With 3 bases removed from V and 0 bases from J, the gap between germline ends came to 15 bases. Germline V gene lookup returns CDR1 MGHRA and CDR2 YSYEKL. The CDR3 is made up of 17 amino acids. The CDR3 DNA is TGCGCCAGCAGCCAGGGTAGGGCCGCGCTAGCCAAAAACATTCAGTACTTC. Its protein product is CASSQGRAALAKNIQYF.

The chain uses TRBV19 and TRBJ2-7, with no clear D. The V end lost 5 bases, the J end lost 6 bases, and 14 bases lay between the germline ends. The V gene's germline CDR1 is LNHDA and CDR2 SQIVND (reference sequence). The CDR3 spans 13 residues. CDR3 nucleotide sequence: TGTGCCAGTAGTCCTGGGCCGCGCCGCGAGCAGTACTTC. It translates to CASSPGPRREQYF.

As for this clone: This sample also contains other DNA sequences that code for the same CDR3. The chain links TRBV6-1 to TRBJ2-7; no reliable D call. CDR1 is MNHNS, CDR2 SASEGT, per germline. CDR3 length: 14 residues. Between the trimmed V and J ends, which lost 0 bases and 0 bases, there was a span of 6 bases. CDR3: CASSEAGSSYEQYF. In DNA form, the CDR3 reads TGTGCCAGCAGTGAAGCCGGAAGCTCCTACGAGCAGTACTTC.

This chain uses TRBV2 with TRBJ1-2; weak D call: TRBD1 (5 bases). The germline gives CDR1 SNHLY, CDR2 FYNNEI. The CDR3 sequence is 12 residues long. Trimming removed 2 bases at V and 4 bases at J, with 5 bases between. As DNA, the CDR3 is TGTGCCAGCAGTGAAAGGGGCTATGGCTACACCTTC. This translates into CASSERGYGYTF. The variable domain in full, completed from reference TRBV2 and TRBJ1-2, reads EPEVTQTPSHQVTQMGQEVILRCVPISNHLYFYWYRQILGQKVEFLVSFYNNEISEKSEIFDDQFSVERPDGSNFTLKIRSTKLEDSAMYFCASSERGYGYTFGSGTRLTVV.

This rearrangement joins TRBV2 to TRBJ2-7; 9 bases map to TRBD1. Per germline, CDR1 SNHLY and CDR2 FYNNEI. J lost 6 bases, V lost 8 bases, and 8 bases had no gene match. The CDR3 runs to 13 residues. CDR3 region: CASVQGAHSEQYF. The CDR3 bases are TGTGCCAGCGTACAGGGGGCGCATAGCGAGCAGTACTTC.

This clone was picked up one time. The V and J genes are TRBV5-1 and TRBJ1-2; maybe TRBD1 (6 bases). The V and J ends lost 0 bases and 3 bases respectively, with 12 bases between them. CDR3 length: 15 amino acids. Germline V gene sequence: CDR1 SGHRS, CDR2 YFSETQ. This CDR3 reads CASSLAIRGDYGYTF. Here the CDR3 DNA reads TGCGCCAGCAGCTTGGCGATAAGGGGGGACTATGGCTACACCTTC.

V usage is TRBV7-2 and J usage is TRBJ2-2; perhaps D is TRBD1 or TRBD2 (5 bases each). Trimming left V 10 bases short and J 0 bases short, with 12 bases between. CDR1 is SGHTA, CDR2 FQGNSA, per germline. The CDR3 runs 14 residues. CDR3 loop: CATGTFANTGELFF. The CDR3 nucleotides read TGTGCCACCGGGACCTTCGCGAACACCGGGGAGCTGTTTTTT.

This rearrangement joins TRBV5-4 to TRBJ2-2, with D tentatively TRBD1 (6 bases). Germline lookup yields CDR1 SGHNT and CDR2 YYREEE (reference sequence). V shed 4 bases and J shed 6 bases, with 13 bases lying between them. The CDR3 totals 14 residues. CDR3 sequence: CASSRGNAAGELFF. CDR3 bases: TGTGCCAGCAGCAGGGGGAATGCCGCCGGGGAGCTGTTTTTT.

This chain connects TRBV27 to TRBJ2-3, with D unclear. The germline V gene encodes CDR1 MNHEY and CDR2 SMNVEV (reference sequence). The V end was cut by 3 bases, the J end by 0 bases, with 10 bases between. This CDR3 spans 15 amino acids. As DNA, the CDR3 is TGTGCCAGCAGTTTTTTGGGGATGAGCACAGATACGCAGTATTTT. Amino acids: CASSFLGMSTDTQYF.

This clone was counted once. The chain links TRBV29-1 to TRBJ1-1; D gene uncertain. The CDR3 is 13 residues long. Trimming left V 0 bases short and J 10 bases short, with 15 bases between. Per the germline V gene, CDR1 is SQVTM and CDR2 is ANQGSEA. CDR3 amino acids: CSVEDLGLSAAFF. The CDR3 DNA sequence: TGCAGCGTTGAAGATCTTGGGCTTTCGGCAGCTTTCTTT.

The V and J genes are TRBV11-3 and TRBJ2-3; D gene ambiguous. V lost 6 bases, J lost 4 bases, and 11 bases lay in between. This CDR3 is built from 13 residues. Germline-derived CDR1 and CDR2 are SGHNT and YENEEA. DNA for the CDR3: TGTGCCAGCAGTTTCGGGTACGCAGATACGCAGTATTTT. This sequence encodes CASSFGYADTQYF. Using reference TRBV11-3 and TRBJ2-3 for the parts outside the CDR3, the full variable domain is EAGVVQSPRYKIIEKKQPVAFWCNPISGHNTLYWYLQNLGQGPELLIRYENEEAVDDSQLPKDRFSAERLKGVDSTLKIQPAELGDSAVYLCASSFGYADTQYFGPGTRLTVL.